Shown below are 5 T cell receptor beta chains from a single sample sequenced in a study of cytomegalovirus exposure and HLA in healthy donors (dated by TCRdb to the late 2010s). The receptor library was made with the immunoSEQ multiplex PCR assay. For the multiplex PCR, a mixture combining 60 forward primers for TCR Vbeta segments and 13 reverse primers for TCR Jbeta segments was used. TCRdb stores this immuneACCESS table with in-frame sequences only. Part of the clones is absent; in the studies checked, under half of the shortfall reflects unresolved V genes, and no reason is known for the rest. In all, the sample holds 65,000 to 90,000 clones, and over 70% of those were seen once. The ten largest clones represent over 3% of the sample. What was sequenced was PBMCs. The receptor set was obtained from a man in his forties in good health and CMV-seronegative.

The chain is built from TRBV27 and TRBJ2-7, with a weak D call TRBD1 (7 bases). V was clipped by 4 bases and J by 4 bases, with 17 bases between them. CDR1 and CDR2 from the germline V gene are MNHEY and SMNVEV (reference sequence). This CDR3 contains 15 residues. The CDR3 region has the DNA TGTGCCAGCAGTTCCACAGGGGAGGCGAGGTACGAGCAGTACTTC. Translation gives CASSSTGEARYEQYF.

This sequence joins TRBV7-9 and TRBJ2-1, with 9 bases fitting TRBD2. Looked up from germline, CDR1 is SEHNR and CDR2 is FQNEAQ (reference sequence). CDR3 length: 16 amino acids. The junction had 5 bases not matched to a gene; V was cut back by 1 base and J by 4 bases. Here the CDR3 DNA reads TGTGCCAGCAGCTTAGACCCTAGCGGGGAATACAATGAGCAGTTCTTC. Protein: CASSLDPSGEYNEQFF.

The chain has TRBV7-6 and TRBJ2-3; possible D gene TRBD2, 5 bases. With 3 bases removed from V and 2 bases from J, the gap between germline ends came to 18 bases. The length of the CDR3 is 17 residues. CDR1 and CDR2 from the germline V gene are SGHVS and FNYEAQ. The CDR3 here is CASSFFTGSVITDTQYF. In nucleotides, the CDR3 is TGTGCCAGCAGCTTCTTCACGGGATCCGTCATCACAGATACGCAGTATTTT.

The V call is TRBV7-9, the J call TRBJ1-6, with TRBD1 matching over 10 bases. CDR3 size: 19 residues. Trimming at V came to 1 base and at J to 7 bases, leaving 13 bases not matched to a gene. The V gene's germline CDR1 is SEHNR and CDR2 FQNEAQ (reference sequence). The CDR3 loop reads CASSLVLRQGARLNSPLHF. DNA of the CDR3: TGTGCCAGCAGCTTAGTCCTCCGACAGGGGGCAAGATTAAATTCACCCCTCCACTTT.

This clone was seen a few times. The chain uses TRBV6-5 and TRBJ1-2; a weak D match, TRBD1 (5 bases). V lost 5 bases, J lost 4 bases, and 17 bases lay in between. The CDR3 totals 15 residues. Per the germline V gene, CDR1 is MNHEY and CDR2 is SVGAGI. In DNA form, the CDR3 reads TGTGCCAGCAGTAGAGACTTTCGCGGGGGCTATGGCTACACCTTC. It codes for CASSRDFRGGYGYTF.